The T cell receptor beta chain under discussion was sequenced for a study of cytomegalovirus exposure and HLA in healthy donors. This PCR relied on a set of 60 Vbeta primers and 13 Jbeta primers. Data came from immunoSEQ multiplex PCR; TCRdb stores just in-frame clones and leaves some out. The sample has approximately 150,000 clones; roughly 80% are singletons. Each donor was healthy, and each was a bone marrow donor. The ends were cut back, 4 bases at V and 3 bases at J, with 8 bases in the middle. The CDR3 totals 13 residues. CDR1 and CDR2 (germline): MGHRA, YSYEKL. This chain links TRBV4-1 with TRBJ2-3; perhaps TRBD2 as D (6 bases). This clonotype was sampled from a female donor in good health and CMV-seronegative. Sequencing input: PBMCs. In nucleotides, the CDR3 is TGCGCCAGCAGCCTCGGACTAACAGATACGCAGTATTTT. Encoded protein: CASSLGLTDTQYF.